This T cell receptor beta chain appears in the sequencing data of a study of untreated major depressive disorder. The assay was immunoSEQ multiplex PCR, and TCRdb's table has in-frame clones only and misses some. Among approximately 20,000 clones listed, about 89% were seen once. Controls never had mood disorders and self-rated depressive symptoms at 5 or less. Trimming shortened V by 2 bases and J by 5 bases, and 4 bases separated the two germline ends. The CDR3 length is 11 residues. Germline V gene lookup returns CDR1 SGHAT and CDR2 FQNNGV. Sequencing used CD4+ T cells from PBMCs. This TCR derives from a woman in her 30s in good health. J is TRBJ2-7 and V is TRBV11-2; D is uncertain. This CDR3 is CASSLWNEQYF. The CDR3 DNA reads as TGTGCCAGCAGCTTATGGAACGAGCAGTACTTC.